The present entry profiles one TCR beta chain with its context. This specimen comes from a study of Ad26.COV2.S vaccination and SARS-CoV-2 variants. Across the study: Participants got Ad26.COV2.S intramuscularly, once or twice 56 days apart.

Measured with immunoSEQ multiplex PCR; TCRdb has only the in-frame clones, and not every one. The data contain roughly 410,000 clones, around four fifths of them singletons. V trimming: 6 bases; J trimming: 8 bases; junction bases outside the gene matches: 6. The length of the CDR3 is 14 residues. CDR1 and CDR2 from the germline V gene are SGHTA and FQGNSA. Treatment in this sample: roughly 18 received Ad26.COV2.S at low or high dose, single or two shots; about 5 received placebo; per-sample allocation not given. Following the first vaccine or placebo injection, samples were taken on day 63. This receptor was obtained from a person between 18 and 60 years old who received the Ad26.COV2.S COVID-19 vaccine or a placebo. The source material was peripheral blood, sampled in a trial of Ad26.COV2.S vaccine versus placebo. The chain employs TRBV7-2 and TRBJ1-6; 8 bases map to TRBD1. CDR3 sequence: CASRSGGADSPLHF. The CDR3 DNA follows: TGTGCCAGCAGATCAGGGGGCGCGGATTCACCCCTCCACTTT.